The sequence of this TCR beta chain was determined in a study of shared clonotypes between healthy human individuals. Sequenced by immunoSEQ multiplex PCR; TCRdb stores in-frame clones only, minus some. The sample shows a few million clones, about 92% of them seen only once. Sequenced material: naive CD4+ T cells from PBMCs. Subset: CD45RA+ positively selected. This TCR was recovered from a young man in good health. Some clones in this sample may be carry-over from other donors' samples.

CDR3 DNA sequence: TGTGCCAGCAGCCAAGAGAGTTGGGGCACAGATACGCAGTATTTT. Amino acid sequence: CASSQESWGTDTQYF. The chain couples TRBV4-2 to TRBJ2-3; D not resolved. The CDR3 is 15 amino acids. Trimming cost V 0 bases and J 1 base, with 8 bases left between them. Germline V gives CDR1 LGHNA, CDR2 YNFKEQ.